One and the same sample provided the 8 T cell receptor beta chains below, sequenced in a study of human T cells and chemical hapten exposure. Time point reported: patch test 1, 2 weeks after DPC sensitization. The treatment was: therapeutic diphenylcyclopropenone sensitization with weekly scalp DPC. MiXCR, applied by TCRdb to the RACE reads, yields one record per CDR3 protein. The profile shows more than 65,000 distinct CDR3 sequences, about 9.3% of them singletons. The sequencing used whole blood, collected in connection with sensitization to the hapten diphenylcyclopropenone (DPC). Receptors originate from a woman aged 45-65 years with alopecia areata. Some clones in this sample may be carry-over from other donors' samples.

This clonotype was counted many times. V is TRBV20-1 and J is TRBJ2-3; D may correspond to TRBD1 or TRBD2 (5 bases each). Germline loops: CDR1 DFQATT, CDR2 SNEGSKA (reference sequence). Trimming removed 3 bases at V and 0 bases at J, with 13 bases between. The CDR3 is made up of 15 amino acids. The CDR3 reads CSASYPGTSTDTQYF. CDR3 bases: TGCAGTGCTAGTTACCCAGGGACCAGCACAGATACGCAGTATTTT.

As concerns this clonotype: Germline and junction disagree at one end, which may indicate a read error. The gene calls are TRBV18 and TRBJ1-1; 9 nucleotides align to TRBD1. CDR3 length: 13 residues. Germline V lookup: CDR1 KGHSH, CDR2 LQKENI. This chain's CDR3 is CVSSRDRATEAFF. CDR3 nucleotide sequence: TGTGTCAGCTCACGGGACAGGGCAACTGAAGCTTTCTTT.

This clonotype was seen repeatedly, ten times or more. This chain links TRBV7-2 with TRBJ2-7; 11 bases match TRBD2. Trimming removed 4 bases from V and 2 bases from J; junction bases left unmatched: 13. Germline V gene data show CDR1 as SGHTA and CDR2 as FQGNSA. The CDR3 extends over 18 amino acids. The CDR3 here is CASSSSGTSGAFAYEQYF. CDR3 DNA sequence: TGTGCCAGCAGCTCAAGTGGGACTAGCGGAGCCTTTGCCTACGAGCAGTACTTC.

This clonotype was observed a handful of times. The chain recombines TRBV6-6 with TRBJ2-1, with 8 bases identical to TRBD1. The length of the CDR3 is 14 residues. With 5 bases clipped from V and 2 bases from J, the junction kept 2 bases outside the gene matches. Germline lookup yields CDR1 MNHNY and CDR2 SVGAGI (reference sequence). The CDR3 region is CASSAQGAYNEQFF. Written as DNA, the CDR3 is TGTGCCAGCAGTGCACAGGGGGCCTACAATGAGCAGTTCTTC.

This clonotype was seen a handful of times. This chain links TRBV7-8 with TRBJ2-3; 10 bases map to TRBD2. V lost 6 bases to trimming and J lost 1 base; unmatched junction nucleotides: 4. The germline gives CDR1 SGHVS, CDR2 FQNEAQ. The CDR3 covers 15 residues. The DNA for the CDR3 is TGTGCCAGCAGATCCCTAGCGGGAGGCACAGATACGCAGTATTTT. Its translation: CASRSLAGGTDTQYF.

V gene TRBV5-1 combines with J gene TRBJ1-1; D might be TRBD1 (5 bases). The CDR3 covers 14 residues. The V and J ends lost 0 bases and 1 base respectively, with 7 bases between them. Germline lookup yields CDR1 SGHRS and CDR2 YFSETQ. For the CDR3, the DNA is TGCGCCAGCAGCTTGGCCGACAGGAACACTGAAGCTTTCTTT. Protein product: CASSLADRNTEAFF.

This clonotype came up a few times. This chain links TRBV20-1 with TRBJ2-3; TRBD2 matches at 8 bases. Germline CDR1 DFQATT, CDR2 SNEGSKA (reference sequence). The CDR3 sequence is 13 residues long. The ends lost 3 bases at V and 6 bases at J; junction bases unmatched: 5. CDR3 sequence (DNA): TGCAGTGCTAGGGGCAGCGGGAGTGATACGCAGTATTTT. Its translation is CSARGSGSDTQYF.

Note on this clonotype: A much larger clonotype is one base distant, so this may be a read error. The CDR3 reads CASSQGQGYEQYF. The CDR3 bases are TGTGCCAGCAGCCAGGGACAGGGCTACGAGCAGTACTTC. J is TRBJ2-7 and V is TRBV27; 9 nucleotides agree with TRBD1. This CDR3 has 13 amino acids. Germline CDR1 MNHEY, CDR2 SMNVEV (reference sequence). Trimming cost V 6 bases and J 3 bases; bases outside gene matches: 3.